These 10 T cell receptor beta chains came from one sample sequenced in a study of T cell responses to AZD1222 COVID-19 vaccine. Assay: immunoSEQ multiplex PCR; the TCRdb copy retains only in-frame clones and omits some. The sample has roughly 100,000 clones; 87% are singletons. The source was peripheral blood, collected on day 0 of AZD1222 vaccination. All receptors derive from an adult in good health.

This clone was observed a handful of times. The chain carries TRBV7-2 and TRBJ1-6; D call uncertain. The CDR3 is 12 amino acids. V was shortened by 1 base and J by 10 bases, with 5 bases between the two germline ends. The germline V gene encodes CDR1 SGHTA and CDR2 FQGNSA. CDR3 DNA sequence: TGTGCCAGCAGCTTAGATTCCTCACCCCTCCACTTT. It yields the protein CASSLDSSPLHF.

V and J are TRBV9 and TRBJ1-1; D remains ambiguous. With 0 bases removed from V and 0 bases from J, the gap between germline ends came to 9 bases. The CDR3 has 15 amino acids. From germline, CDR1 is SGDLS and CDR2 YYNGEE. Here the CDR3 DNA reads TGTGCCAGCAGCGTAGTTACGAGAATGAACACTGAAGCTTTCTTT. Translated, it gives CASSVVTRMNTEAFF.

The J gene is TRBJ1-3, the V gene TRBV3-1 (or the pseudogene TRBV3-2); no definite D call. The V end was cut by 7 bases, the J end by 6 bases, with 16 bases between. This CDR3 has 14 amino acids. In germline, CDR1 is LGHDT, CDR2 YNNKEL (reference sequence). CDR3 bases: TGTGCCAGCACCCGGGAAAGGGTATCAAACACCATATATTTT. Translation gives CASTRERVSNTIYF.

This rearrangement joins TRBV6-5 to TRBJ1-3; D is perhaps TRBD1 (6 bases). V was pared by 7 bases and J by 0 bases, with 13 bases between. The CDR3 has 15 amino acids. The germline gives CDR1 MNHEY, CDR2 SVGAGI. This chain's CDR3 is CASTIGGLSGNTIYF. The CDR3, as DNA: TGTGCCAGCACCATAGGGGGGCTCTCTGGAAACACCATATATTTT.

This clone was recorded a few times. CDR3 region: CASSPGPRYEQYV. In DNA, the CDR3 is TGTGCCAGCAGCCCGGGACCTCGTTACGAGCAGTACGTC. The chain employs TRBV5-1 and TRBJ2-7; D possibly uses TRBD1 or TRBD2 (5 bases each). The CDR3 runs 13 residues. Per the germline V gene, CDR1 is SGHRS and CDR2 is YFSETQ.

The gene calls are TRBV5-1 and TRBJ1-2, with TRBD1 matching 8 bases. The trim removed 6 bases at V and 3 bases at J, leaving 16 bases unmatched. From germline, CDR1 is SGHRS and CDR2 YFSETQ. The length of the CDR3 is 17 residues. CDR3: CASTGQGTSEADYGYTF. CDR3 in DNA: TGCGCCAGCACCGGACAGGGTACATCAGAAGCGGACTATGGCTACACCTTC. The variable domain in full, completed from reference TRBV5-1 and TRBJ1-2, reads KAGVTQTPRYLIKTRGQQVTLSCSPISGHRSVSWYQQTPGQGLQFLFEYFSETQRNKGNFPGRFSGRQFSNSRSEMNVSTLELGDSALYLCASTGQGTSEADYGYTFGSGTRLTVV.

The J gene is TRBJ1-2, the V gene TRBV18; 7 bases fit TRBD1. With V trimmed by 3 bases and J by 6 bases, 7 bases remained unmatched. The CDR3 covers 14 residues. Germline assignment: CDR1 KGHSH and CDR2 LQKENI. The CDR3 here is CASSPPGQRDGYTF. CDR3 sequence (DNA): TGTGCCAGCTCACCCCCGGGACAGAGAGATGGCTACACCTTC.

This clone appeared a single time. The chain joins TRBV5-6 to TRBJ1-5, with 8 bases aligning to TRBD1. CDR1 is SGHDT and CDR2 is YYEEEE in the germline V gene. The ends lost 4 bases at V and 6 bases at J; junction bases unmatched: 6. The CDR3 has 14 amino acids. The CDR3 DNA follows: TGTGCCAGCAGCCGGACAGGGACCCGTCAGCCCCAGCATTTT. It encodes CASSRTGTRQPQHF.

The V and J genes are TRBV21-1 and TRBJ1-2. TRBV21-1 is termed a pseudogene. The CDR3 extends over 12 amino acids. In nucleotides, the CDR3 is TGTGCCAGCCCCCTGGGGGGTTGTGGCTACACCTTC. Its translation is CASPLGGCGYTF.

The rearrangement links TRBV7-2 to TRBJ1-4; tentatively, D is TRBD1 (5 bases). CDR3 length: 16 residues. Germline assignment: CDR1 SGHTA and CDR2 FQGNSA. The V gene lost 1 base and the J gene lost 8 bases, with 17 bases spanning the gap. DNA for the CDR3: TGTGCCAGCAGCTTAGATCGACCGGGACGGGGCGAAAAACTGTTTTTT. Its protein product is CASSLDRPGRGEKLFF.